The rows below give T cell receptor beta chains drawn from one sample of a study of vaccination and CD4 T cells after COVID-19. TCRdb recomputed calls from the PCR reads with MiXCR, one row per CDR3 protein. The sample has approximately 17,000 distinct CDR3 sequences, roughly 50% seen once. Their recognized antigens are unknown. Source material: CD4+ T cells from blood, cultured in vitro. The receptors were sampled from a human donor who had recovered from COVID-19. CDR3s include the opening cysteine and the closing phenylalanine or tryptophan. D genes are given only for firm matches. Size is stated for part of the rows, as once, few or many counts, or as a class when the clone is expanded.

d_gene: NA; v_gene: TRBV30; abundance: NA; j_gene: TRBJ1-5; CDR3nt: TGTGCCTGGAGTGTAGGACCCAGGCAACCCCAGCATTTT; CDR3aa: CAWSVGPRQPQHF
d_gene: NA; v_gene: TRBV27; abundance: NA; j_gene: TRBJ2-1; CDR3nt: TGTGCCAGCAGACCCAATCTAGCCCCGAAGCAGTTCTTC; CDR3aa: CASRPNLAPKQFF
d_gene: NA; v_gene: TRBV12-3/TRBV12-4; abundance: NA; j_gene: TRBJ2-2; CDR3nt: TGTGCCAGCAGGCGTGAGGGCACCGGGGAGCTGTTTTTT; CDR3aa: CASRREGTGELFF
d_gene: TRBD1; v_gene: TRBV6-1; abundance: NA; j_gene: TRBJ2-7; CDR3nt: TGTGCCAGCAGTCCATCTCTTGGGACAGGGGGCTTTTACTTC; CDR3aa: CASSPSLGTGGFYF
d_gene: NA; v_gene: TRBV7-9; abundance: few; j_gene: TRBJ1-2; CDR3nt: TGTGCCAGCAGCTCTACCAGGGGCCCCGACTATGGCTACACCTTC; CDR3aa: CASSSTRGPDYGYTF
d_gene: TRBD1; v_gene: TRBV19; abundance: NA; j_gene: TRBJ2-5; CDR3nt: TGTGCCAGTAGTAAGGTGGGACAGGGTGTGACCCAGTACTTC; CDR3aa: CASSKVGQGVTQYF
d_gene: TRBD1; v_gene: TRBV4-1; abundance: NA; j_gene: TRBJ2-7; CDR3nt: TGCGCCAGCAGCCAACTTGCGACAGGGAGCTCCTACGAGCAGTACTTC; CDR3aa: CASSQLATGSSYEQYF
d_gene: TRBD2; v_gene: TRBV6-4; abundance: few; j_gene: TRBJ2-1; CDR3nt: TGTGCCAGCAGTTTAGCGGGAGGGCCTTACAATGAGCAGTTCTTC; CDR3aa: CASSLAGGPYNEQFF
d_gene: NA; v_gene: TRBV6-1; abundance: NA; j_gene: TRBJ1-2; CDR3nt: TGTGCCAGCGAGGGGAACTATGGCTACACCTTC; CDR3aa: CASEGNYGYTF
d_gene: NA; v_gene: TRBV6-1; abundance: NA; j_gene: TRBJ1-5; CDR3nt: TGTGCCAGCAGTACGCAGGGGACCCAGCATTTT; CDR3aa: CASSTQGTQHF
d_gene: TRBD1; v_gene: TRBV5-5; abundance: NA; j_gene: TRBJ1-2; CDR3nt: TGTGCCAGCAGCCCGGGACAGGGTAACTATGGCTACACCTTC; CDR3aa: CASSPGQGNYGYTF
d_gene: NA; v_gene: TRBV30; abundance: NA; j_gene: TRBJ1-6; CDR3nt: TGTGCCTGGAGTGTGTCCCGGGTTGGAACACCCCTCCACTTT; CDR3aa: CAWSVSRVGTPLHF
d_gene: NA; v_gene: TRBV21-1; abundance: NA; j_gene: TRBJ1-5; CDR3nt: TGTGCCAGCAGCAATGAGAACAGGACAGATTTCAATCAGCCCCAGCATTTT; CDR3aa: CASSNENRTDFNQPQHF
d_gene: NA; v_gene: TRBV7-8; abundance: NA; j_gene: TRBJ1-3; CDR3nt: TGTGCCACCCAGGAAGGGGGATACGGAAACACCATATATTTT; CDR3aa: CATQEGGYGNTIYF
d_gene: TRBD1; v_gene: TRBV5-1; abundance: NA; j_gene: TRBJ1-2; CDR3nt: TGCGCCAGCAGCTTGGGGACAGGGGATATAAATTATGGCTACACCTTC; CDR3aa: CASSLGTGDINYGYTF
d_gene: TRBD1; v_gene: TRBV29-1; abundance: once; j_gene: TRBJ1-5; CDR3nt: TGCAGCGTTGCGGAGGGGGCAGGGGGCAATCAGCCCCAGCATTTT; CDR3aa: CSVAEGAGGNQPQHF
d_gene: NA; v_gene: TRBV20-1; abundance: NA; j_gene: TRBJ2-1; CDR3nt: TGCAGTGCTACAGATCCAGATCGGGGGAGACCTGGTGAGCAGTTCTTC; CDR3aa: CSATDPDRGRPGEQFF
d_gene: NA; v_gene: TRBV6-1; abundance: NA; j_gene: TRBJ2-3; CDR3nt: TGTGCCAGCAGAAAACAGGGCCCAGATACGCAGTATTTT; CDR3aa: CASRKQGPDTQYF
d_gene: NA; v_gene: TRBV7-2; abundance: NA; j_gene: TRBJ2-3; CDR3nt: TGTGCCAGCAGCTTTGCTAGCACAGATACGCAGTATTTT; CDR3aa: CASSFASTDTQYF
d_gene: TRBD1; v_gene: TRBV2; abundance: few; j_gene: TRBJ1-2; CDR3nt: TGTGCCAGCAGTGGGGGGACAGGGGTAGGCTACACCTTC; CDR3aa: CASSGGTGVGYTF
d_gene: TRBD1; v_gene: TRBV20-1; abundance: NA; j_gene: TRBJ1-6; CDR3nt: TGCAGTGCAAGGTCACTCGGGACAGGGGTCGGGACCAATTCACCCCTCCACTTT; CDR3aa: CSARSLGTGVGTNSPLHF
d_gene: NA; v_gene: TRBV30; abundance: once; j_gene: TRBJ1-1; CDR3nt: TGTGCCTGGAGTAAACACGGGGACACTGAAGCTTTCTTT; CDR3aa: CAWSKHGDTEAFF
d_gene: NA; v_gene: TRBV7-2; abundance: NA; j_gene: TRBJ2-5; CDR3nt: TGTGCCAGCAGCCTCGACCCCGCCGAGACCCAGTACTTC; CDR3aa: CASSLDPAETQYF
d_gene: NA; v_gene: TRBV7-8; abundance: NA; j_gene: TRBJ1-5; CDR3nt: TGTGCCAGCAGCTTTGGCTACCACGCCCAGCCCCAGCATTTT; CDR3aa: CASSFGYHAQPQHF
d_gene: NA; v_gene: TRBV6-2/TRBV6-3; abundance: NA; j_gene: TRBJ2-7; CDR3nt: TGTGCCAGCACCCAACCCCCTTTGTTGGTGCAGTACTTC; CDR3aa: CASTQPPLLVQYF
d_gene: TRBD1; v_gene: TRBV7-8; abundance: NA; j_gene: TRBJ1-2; CDR3nt: TGTGCCAGCAGCCCCCGACAGGGTGAACTCTATGGCTACACCTTC; CDR3aa: CASSPRQGELYGYTF
d_gene: TRBD2; v_gene: TRBV11-2; abundance: NA; j_gene: TRBJ2-2; CDR3nt: TGTGCCAGCAGCCAAACGGGACTAGCGGCCCTCGGGGAGCTGTTTTTT; CDR3aa: CASSQTGLAALGELFF
d_gene: TRBD1; v_gene: TRBV3-1; abundance: once; j_gene: TRBJ1-5; CDR3nt: TGTGCCAGCAGCCAGACAGGGGGCTTACAGCCCCAGCATTTT; CDR3aa: CASSQTGGLQPQHF
d_gene: NA; v_gene: TRBV24-1; abundance: NA; j_gene: TRBJ2-1; CDR3nt: TGTGCCACCAGTGATCCACAAAGGGGTGGCAGCGAGCACAGGTTCTTC; CDR3aa: CATSDPQRGGSEHRFF
d_gene: NA; v_gene: TRBV11-2; abundance: NA; j_gene: TRBJ2-7; CDR3nt: TGTGCCAGCAGCTTAGGTCCGGGCACGGGCGAGCAGTACTTC; CDR3aa: CASSLGPGTGEQYF
d_gene: NA; v_gene: TRBV19; abundance: NA; j_gene: TRBJ2-3; CDR3nt: TGTGCCAGTAGTACGAACGGAGGGGGACCGGATACGCAGTATTTT; CDR3aa: CASSTNGGGPDTQYF
d_gene: NA; v_gene: TRBV7-3; abundance: NA; j_gene: TRBJ2-2; CDR3nt: TGTGCCAGCAGCCGGGACTTCACCGGGGAGCTGTTTTTT; CDR3aa: CASSRDFTGELFF
d_gene: NA; v_gene: TRBV14; abundance: NA; j_gene: TRBJ1-1; CDR3nt: TGTGCCAGCAGCCAAAATTGGGACACTGAAGCTTTCTTT; CDR3aa: CASSQNWDTEAFF
d_gene: NA; v_gene: TRBV27; abundance: once; j_gene: TRBJ1-1; CDR3nt: TGTGCCAGCAGGGACATGAACACTGAAGCTTTCTTT; CDR3aa: CASRDMNTEAFF
d_gene: TRBD1; v_gene: TRBV12-3/TRBV12-4; abundance: NA; j_gene: TRBJ2-1; CDR3nt: TGTGCCAGCAGATTAGGACAGGGAGGCTCCTACAATGAGCAGTTCTTC; CDR3aa: CASRLGQGGSYNEQFF
d_gene: NA; v_gene: TRBV5-6; abundance: few; j_gene: TRBJ1-2; CDR3nt: TGTGCCAGCAGCTTGGGGCAGGTTGTGTTCTATGGCTACACCTTC; CDR3aa: CASSLGQVVFYGYTF
d_gene: TRBD1; v_gene: TRBV9; abundance: NA; j_gene: TRBJ1-2; CDR3nt: TGTGCCAGCAGCGTCACTTCAGGGGGGGACTATGGCTACACCTTC; CDR3aa: CASSVTSGGDYGYTF
d_gene: NA; v_gene: TRBV5-1; abundance: NA; j_gene: TRBJ1-6; CDR3nt: TGCGCCAGCAGCATGGGTCCGGGATCTGATAATTCACCCCTCCACTTT; CDR3aa: CASSMGPGSDNSPLHF
d_gene: NA; v_gene: TRBV6-1; abundance: NA; j_gene: TRBJ2-1; CDR3nt: TGTGCCTTACGAAAGTCTAGCTCCTACAATGAGCAGTTCTTC; CDR3aa: CALRKSSSYNEQFF
d_gene: TRBD2; v_gene: TRBV6-2/TRBV6-3; abundance: NA; j_gene: TRBJ2-1; CDR3nt: TGTGCCAGCACCCCAACTCCGGGACTAGCGGGAGTTGGGTCCTACAATGAGCAGTTCTTC; CDR3aa: CASTPTPGLAGVGSYNEQFF
d_gene: TRBD1; v_gene: TRBV25-1; abundance: NA; j_gene: TRBJ1-6; CDR3nt: TGTGCCAGCAGTGCTTCCGGGACAGGGTATAATTCACCCCTCCACTTT; CDR3aa: CASSASGTGYNSPLHF
d_gene: NA; v_gene: TRBV24-1; abundance: NA; j_gene: TRBJ2-3; CDR3nt: TGTGCCACCAGTGCACAGCGGAGAGCAGATACGCAGTATTTT; CDR3aa: CATSAQRRADTQYF
d_gene: NA; v_gene: TRBV2; abundance: few; j_gene: TRBJ1-2; CDR3nt: TGTGCCAGCAGTCGAACTATGCGGGGAAACTATGGCTACACCTTC; CDR3aa: CASSRTMRGNYGYTF